This TCR beta chain came from a study of T cells in Graves' hyperthyroidism and ophthalmopathy. General study points: Ophthalmopathy cases were set apart from stable hyperthyroidism by a 13 V-J model.

This clonotype was counted a few times. Its target is unknown. Researchers took RNA transcripts and amplified the TCR beta CDR3 regions from them. A set of HTBI primers served as the primers for a first-round RT-PCR of the TCR CDR3. TCRdb reprocessed the multiplex PCR reads with MiXCR, giving one entry per CDR3 protein. The sample yields 270,000 or so distinct CDR3 sequences, roughly 15% seen once. Diagnoses were made from clinical symptoms, serum measures (thyroxine and TRAb), thyroid ultrasound and orbital computed tomography. The study collected blood at first hyperthyroidism diagnosis, before any ophthalmopathy symptoms arose. What was sequenced was blood. This sequence was found in a woman between 45 and 65 years old with Graves' hyperthyroidism that later progressed to Graves' ophthalmopathy.

The CDR3 nucleotides are TGCAGTGCTAGAGATAACAGGGAAAAGATCTCCTATAATTCACCCCTCCACTTT. Translation: CSARDNREKISYNSPLHF. The chain has TRBV20-1 and TRBJ1-6, with D tentatively TRBD1 (6 bases). Germline V gene sequence: CDR1 DFQATT, CDR2 SNEGSKA (reference sequence). V lost 0 bases, J lost 0 bases, and 15 bases lay in between. The length of the CDR3 is 18 residues.